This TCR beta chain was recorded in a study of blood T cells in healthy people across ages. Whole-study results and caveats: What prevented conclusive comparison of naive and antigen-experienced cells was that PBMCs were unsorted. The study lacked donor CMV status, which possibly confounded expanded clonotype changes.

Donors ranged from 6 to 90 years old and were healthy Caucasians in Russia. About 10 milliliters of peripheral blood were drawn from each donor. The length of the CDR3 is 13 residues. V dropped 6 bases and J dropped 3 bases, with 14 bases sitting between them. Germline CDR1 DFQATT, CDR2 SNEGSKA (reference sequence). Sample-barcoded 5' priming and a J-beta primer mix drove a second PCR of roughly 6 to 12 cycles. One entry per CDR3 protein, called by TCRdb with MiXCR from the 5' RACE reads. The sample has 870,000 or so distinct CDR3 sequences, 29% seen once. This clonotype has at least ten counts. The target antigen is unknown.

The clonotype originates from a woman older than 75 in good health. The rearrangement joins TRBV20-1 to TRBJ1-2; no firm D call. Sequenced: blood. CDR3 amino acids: CSASGSADYGYTF. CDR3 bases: TGCAGTGCCAGCGGTTCGGCCGACTATGGCTACACCTTC.